Below are 10 T cell receptor beta chains sequenced from a single sample in a study of T cells after yellow fever vaccination. Via MiXCR, TCRdb re-called the 5' RACE reads, giving one row per CDR3 protein. This table has some 320,000 distinct CDR3 sequences, 3.5% to 5% appearing once. The sequences come from PBMCs, collected 15 days after the yellow fever booster vaccination. Receptors originate from a man aged 18 to 35 who received the YFV17D yellow fever vaccine.

There are a few counts of this clonotype. The V gene is TRBV7-2, the J gene TRBJ2-1; 9 positions match TRBD2. Losses at the gene ends were 1 base for V and 3 bases for J; bases not matched to a gene: 4. Germline V gene lookup returns CDR1 SGHTA and CDR2 FQGNSA. This CDR3 comprises 16 residues. DNA for the CDR3: TGTGCCAGCAGCTTAGACCTACTAGCGGGCTACAATGAGCAGTTCTTC. It translates to CASSLDLLAGYNEQFF.

This clonotype showed up just a few times. The chain recombines TRBV7-9 with TRBJ2-7; 7 positions agree with TRBD1. J was trimmed by 7 bases and V by 4 bases; bases with no gene match: 13. CDR1 SEHNR and CDR2 FQNEAQ come from the germline V gene (reference sequence). The CDR3 has 15 amino acids. The DNA of the CDR3 is TGTGCCAGCAGCTCCGACTGGGACAGCCTTACGGAGCAGTACTTC. Its translation is CASSSDWDSLTEQYF.

Ten or more counts support this clonotype. V and J are TRBV12-3 or TRBV12-4 and TRBJ2-2; D may be TRBD1 or TRBD2 (5 bases each). Trimming took off 5 bases at V and 1 base at J, with 11 bases between the two ends. The CDR3 has 15 residues. The CDR3 DNA reads TGTGCCAGCAGTGCCGGGACGGGGAACACCGGGGAGCTGTTTTTT. Amino acids: CASSAGTGNTGELFF.

This clonotype showed up just a few times. The V and J genes are TRBV27 and TRBJ1-1; D unresolved. The CDR3 consists of 13 residues. Trimming cost V 3 bases and J 0 bases, with 5 bases left between them. Germline V CDR1 and CDR2: MNHEY, SMNVEV (reference sequence). CDR3 in amino acids: CASSFVLNTEAFF. The CDR3 DNA reads as TGTGCCAGCAGTTTCGTCTTGAACACTGAAGCTTTCTTT.

This clonotype was counted at least ten times. The chain couples TRBV4-2 to TRBJ2-6; D gene uncertain. CDR3 length equals 17 residues. V dropped 0 bases and J dropped 0 bases, with 9 bases sitting between them. CDR1 and CDR2 from the germline V gene are LGHNA and YNFKEQ. Here the CDR3 reads CASSQDPAASGANVLTF. DNA for the CDR3: TGTGCCAGCAGCCAAGACCCCGCCGCCTCTGGGGCCAACGTCCTGACTTTC.

V usage is TRBV11-2 and J usage is TRBJ2-5; D not resolved. The CDR3 consists of 14 residues. V was clipped by 1 base and J by 4 bases, with 10 bases between them. Per the germline V gene, CDR1 is SGHAT and CDR2 is FQNNGV. Here the CDR3 DNA reads TGTGCCAGCAGCTTAGTGGGGATGGGAGAGACCCAGTACTTC. Amino acids: CASSLVGMGETQYF. Filled out from reference TRBV11-2 and TRBJ2-5, the complete variable domain reads EAGVAQSPRYKIIEKRQSVAFWCNPISGHATLYWYQQILGQGPKLLIQFQNNGVVDDSQLPKDRFSAERLKGVDSTLKIQPAKLEDSAVYLCASSLVGMGETQYFGPGTRLLVL.

The V and J genes are TRBV4-1 and TRBJ1-1; D call uncertain. This CDR3 has 12 amino acids. V lost 3 bases and J 10 bases, leaving 12 bases between the germline ends. Germline CDR1 reads MGHRA; CDR2 reads YSYEKL. The CDR3 spells CASSHPGAGAFF. CDR3 sequence (DNA): TGCGCCAGCAGCCATCCGGGCGCCGGAGCTTTCTTT.

The genes are TRBV9 and TRBJ1-2, with 9 bases aligning to TRBD1. The trim removed 6 bases at V and 7 bases at J, leaving 13 bases unmatched. Germline assignment: CDR1 SGDLS and CDR2 YYNGEE. The CDR3 extends over 15 amino acids. The CDR3 reads CASTHTGTGKSGYTF. DNA for the CDR3: TGTGCCAGCACTCACACGGGGACAGGGAAGAGTGGCTACACCTTC.

The sample holds a few counts of this clonotype. The CDR3 reads CASSSPTTGETQYF. CDR3 nucleotide sequence: TGTGCCAGCAGTTCGCCAACCACAGGGGAGACCCAGTACTTC. The gene calls are TRBV28 and TRBJ2-5, with a tentative D call TRBD1 (6 bases). Trimming removed 4 bases from V and 5 bases from J, with 14 bases in between. CDR3 size: 14 residues. Germline lookup yields CDR1 MDHEN and CDR2 SYDVKM.

This clonotype appeared a few times. DNA of the CDR3: TGCAGCGTTGACTGGGACAGGACTAACTATGGCTACACCTTC. Encoded protein: CSVDWDRTNYGYTF. The V gene is TRBV29-1, the J gene TRBJ1-2; 8 positions match TRBD1. The CDR3 totals 14 residues. The junction had 3 bases not matched to a gene; V was cut back by 3 bases and J by 0 bases. Germline-derived CDR1 and CDR2 are SQVTM and ANQGSEA.